Many counts were recorded for the clone carrying this T cell receptor beta chain. DNA input for the unsorted PBMC replicate PCRs was 250 to 300 ng, about 30,000 T cell genomes. The table came from immunoSEQ multiplex PCR; TCRdb's copy has only in-frame clones and leaves some out. The sample contains roughly 490,000 clones, 79% of which appear only once. The sample belongs to a study of shared clonotypes between healthy human individuals. The germline V gene has CDR1 MDHEN and CDR2 SYDVKM. The length of the CDR3 is 15 residues. V was cut by 2 bases and J by 5 bases, with 13 bases left in between. Sequenced input: PBMCs. This chain uses TRBV28 with TRBJ1-5, with no clear D. The clonotype comes from a woman aged 40 to 50 in good health. Some clones in this sample may be carry-over from other donors' samples. As DNA, the CDR3 is TGTGCCAGCAGTTTAATCCGGGGAAGGCATCAGCCCCAGCATTTT. Protein sequence: CASSLIRGRHQPQHF.